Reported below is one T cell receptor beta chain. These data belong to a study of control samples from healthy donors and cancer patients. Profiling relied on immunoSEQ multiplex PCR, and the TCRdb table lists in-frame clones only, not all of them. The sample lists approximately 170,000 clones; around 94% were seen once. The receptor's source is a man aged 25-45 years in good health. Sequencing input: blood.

CDR3 protein: CASSSRRGGGAMYEQYF. DNA for the CDR3: TGTGCCAGCAGTTCCCGACGTGGTGGAGGGGCTATGTACGAGCAGTACTTC. The V call is TRBV27, the J call TRBJ2-7; maybe TRBD2 (6 bases). V lost 4 bases and J 4 bases, leaving 23 bases between the germline ends. The CDR3 extends over 17 amino acids. CDR1 and CDR2 (germline): MNHEY, SMNVEV (reference sequence).